This T cell receptor beta chain stems from a study of graft-versus-host responses after intestinal transplantation. Whole-study context: As for transplant type, recipients had multivisceral, liver-intestinal, or isolated intestinal grafts.

Germline V gives CDR1 SGHRS, CDR2 YFSETQ. This CDR3 has 14 amino acids. V dropped 1 base and J dropped 2 bases, with 8 bases sitting between them. General study results and limits: High graft-versus-host to host-versus-graft clonal ratios were found in allografts of patients who had graft-donor T cell macrochimerism. Maximum circulating GvH clone levels tracked with early post-transplant HvG decreases. Recipient marrow showed GvH clones, some seen first in ileum or blood.

Researchers processed graft tissue to release intraepithelial and lamina propria lymphocytes. This clone appeared once. Its antigen is as yet unknown. Measured with immunoSEQ multiplex PCR; TCRdb has only the in-frame clones, and not every one. Of approximately 63,000 clones listed, under 90% are singletons. The chain combines TRBV5-1 with TRBJ2-3; D is unclear. This clonotype originated in a human patient who received an intestinal transplant, so some T cells may come from the graft donor. Source: ileum tissue, taken more than 350 days after transplant. CDR3 coding DNA: TGCGCCAGCAGCTTGTGGCTACTCACAGATACGCAGTATTTT. It yields the protein CASSLWLLTDTQYF.